Presented here are 29 T cell receptor beta chains from one specimen sequenced in a study of OX40 agonist ivuxolimab in advanced cancers. Generated by immunoSEQ multiplex PCR, the TCRdb table keeps only in-frame clones and is missing some. The table lists roughly 60,000 clones, roughly nine tenths of them singletons, with around 1.7% in the top ten. The sample consisted of CD4+ or CD8+ T cells sorted from blood, taken in a trial of the OX40 agonist ivuxolimab. The receptors derive from an adult with an advanced solid tumor such as melanoma, head and neck, liver or kidney cancer.

A few counts support this clone. This chain joins TRBV27 and TRBJ1-1; D may be TRBD1 (5 bases). Germline V gene sequence: CDR1 MNHEY, CDR2 SMNVEV (reference sequence). V gave up 3 bases and J gave up 1 base, with 9 bases separating them. CDR3 length: 14 amino acids. CDR3 DNA sequence: TGTGCCAGCAGTTTCGGCAGGGCGAACACTGAAGCTTTCTTT. Residues: CASSFGRANTEAFF.

V gene TRBV6-6 combines with J gene TRBJ1-1; 9 nucleotides align to TRBD1. Trimming took 10 bases from V and 5 from J; bases not matched to a gene: 5. The CDR3 runs to 12 residues. Germline V lookup: CDR1 MNHNY, CDR2 SVGAGI (reference sequence). CDR3 amino acids: CATLDRGTEAFF. CDR3 nucleotide sequence: TGTGCCACTTTGGACAGGGGAACTGAAGCTTTCTTT.

The genes are TRBV7-3 and TRBJ1-1; TRBD1 is a possible D gene (5 bases). This CDR3 region has 13 residues. Germline-derived CDR1 and CDR2 are SGHTA and FQGTGA. V was pared by 5 bases and J by 1 base, with 8 bases between. The CDR3, as DNA: TGTGCCAGCAGCCCAACAGGGAACACTGAAGCTTTCTTT. It encodes CASSPTGNTEAFF.

This clone was observed a few times. This rearrangement joins TRBV6-1 to TRBJ2-1; TRBD1 agrees at 9 bases. Germline V lookup: CDR1 MNHNS, CDR2 SASEGT. This CDR3 comprises 15 residues. The V gene end was trimmed by 8 bases and the J gene end by 7 bases; junction bases not matched to a gene: 12. CDR3 amino acids: CASQNPGQGGNEQFF. The CDR3 DNA follows: TGTGCCAGCCAAAATCCGGGACAGGGTGGTAATGAGCAGTTCTTC.

The gene calls are TRBV6-1 and TRBJ1-2; 7 bases fit TRBD1. The CDR3 contains 13 residues. Germline V gene sequence: CDR1 MNHNS, CDR2 SASEGT. Trimming took 5 bases from V and 3 from J; bases not matched to a gene: 3. The CDR3 loop reads CASSLTGDYGYTF. The CDR3 coding sequence is TGTGCCAGCAGTTTAACAGGGGACTATGGCTACACCTTC.

The rearrangement links TRBV28 to TRBJ2-7; 7 bases match TRBD2. The germline V gene has CDR1 MDHEN and CDR2 SYDVKM. The length of the CDR3 is 15 residues. V shed 6 bases and J 3 bases; nucleotides not matched to a gene: 11. CDR3 sequence (DNA): TGTGCCAGCAGACCCAGCGGGAACCTGGACTACGAGCAGTACTTC. It translates to CASRPSGNLDYEQYF. The full variable domain, completed using reference TRBV28 and TRBJ2-7, is DVKVTQSSRYLVKRTGEKVFLECVQDMDHENMFWYRQDPGLGLRLIYFSYDVKMKEKGDIPEGYSVSREKKERFSLILESASTNQTSMYLCASRPSGNLDYEQYFGPGTRLTVT.

The chain links TRBV5-4 to TRBJ2-7, with D tentatively TRBD1 or TRBD2 (5 bases each). The ends were cut back, 2 bases at V and 2 bases at J, with 17 bases in the middle. The CDR3 covers 16 residues. CDR1 SGHNT and CDR2 YYREEE come from the germline V gene (reference sequence). In DNA, the CDR3 is TGTGCCAGCAGCTTAGATCTCGGGGCAGCTACCTACGAGCAGTACTTC. Encoded protein: CASSLDLGAATYEQYF.

This chain connects TRBV5-1 to TRBJ1-3; TRBD1 might be the D (5 bases). The germline V and J ends were trimmed by 4 bases and 1 base, with 9 bases remaining between them. Germline V gene sequence: CDR1 SGHRS, CDR2 YFSETQ. This CDR3 has 14 amino acids. CDR3 amino acids: CASSRQGSGNTIYF. DNA of the CDR3: TGCGCCAGCAGCCGGCAGGGTTCTGGAAACACCATATATTTT.

This chain joins TRBV7-9 and TRBJ1-2, with D unresolved. The length of the CDR3 is 14 residues. V gave up 2 bases and J gave up 8 bases, with 15 bases separating them. Germline lookup yields CDR1 SEHNR and CDR2 FQNEAQ (reference sequence). CDR3 protein: CASSLMVEGIGYTF. DNA for the CDR3: TGTGCCAGCAGCTTAATGGTGGAGGGTATCGGCTACACCTTC.

This chain uses TRBV5-6 with TRBJ2-2, with D tentatively TRBD2 (6 bases). Trimming shortened V by 0 bases and J by 7 bases, and 13 bases separated the two germline ends. This CDR3 comprises 15 residues. CDR1 and CDR2 from the germline V gene are SGHDT and YYEEEE. The CDR3 region has the DNA TGTGCCAGCAGCTTGGGGCGGGGTCTGGTCGGGGAGCTGTTTTTT. It yields the protein CASSLGRGLVGELFF.

CDR3 DNA: TGTGCCAGCACGGGAGTTTATGAAAAACTGTTTTTT. Translation gives CASTGVYEKLFF. V usage is TRBV6-1 and J usage is TRBJ1-4; D is unclear. V gave up 7 bases and J gave up 6 bases, with 9 bases separating them. CDR1 is MNHNS, CDR2 SASEGT, per germline. The CDR3 covers 12 residues.

This chain connects TRBV5-6 to TRBJ2-5, with TRBD1 matching over 7 bases. After removal of 4 bases from V and 3 bases from J, the junction contained 3 bases not matched to a gene. This CDR3 has 13 residues. Germline V gene lookup returns CDR1 SGHDT and CDR2 YYEEEE. CDR3 coding DNA: TGTGCCAGCAGCCGGACAGGTGAAGAGACCCAGTACTTC. This gives the protein CASSRTGEETQYF. The variable domain in full, with the rest retrieved from reference TRBV5-6 and TRBJ2-5, is DAGVTQSPTHLIKTRGQQVTLRCSPKSGHDTVSWYQQALGQGPQFIFQYYEEEERQRGNFPDRFSGHQFPNYSSELNVNALLLGDSALYLCASSRTGEETQYFGPGTRLLVL.

This clone was seen once. The V call is TRBV11-2, the J call TRBJ2-7; 10 bases agree with TRBD1. This CDR3 is 16 amino acids long. V lost 2 bases, J lost 5 bases, and 9 bases stayed unmatched. CDR1 and CDR2 from the germline V gene are SGHAT and FQNNGV. CDR3 region: CASSLQSGQGLNEQYF. The CDR3 DNA is TGTGCCAGCAGCTTACAATCGGGACAGGGGTTGAACGAGCAGTACTTC.

This sequence joins TRBV19 and TRBJ1-4; D gene unclear. CDR1 is LNHDA, CDR2 SQIVND, per germline (reference sequence). Trimming shortened V by 6 bases and J by 4 bases, and 18 bases separated the two germline ends. The CDR3 totals 16 residues. CDR3 DNA: TGTGCCAGTAGCCCCTTCGGCACGGATAATAATGAAAAACTGTTTTTT. Translated: CASSPFGTDNNEKLFF.

The gene calls are TRBV2 and TRBJ2-1; 7 nucleotides align to TRBD1. Germline loops: CDR1 SNHLY, CDR2 FYNNEI. The CDR3 sequence is 14 residues long. Trimming at V came to 9 bases and at J to 2 bases, leaving 7 bases not matched to a gene. CDR3 in amino acids: CASFPGQTYNEQFF. CDR3 DNA: TGTGCCAGTTTCCCGGGACAGACCTACAATGAGCAGTTCTTC.

The gene calls are TRBV13 and TRBJ1-2; D is perhaps TRBD1 (5 bases). V shed 2 bases and J shed 8 bases, with 12 bases lying between them. Looked up from germline, CDR1 is PRHDT and CDR2 is FYEKMQ (reference sequence). CDR3 length: 13 residues. CDR3 region: CASSLQGPLGYTF. In nucleotides, the CDR3 is TGTGCCAGCAGCTTACAGGGTCCGTTAGGCTACACCTTC. The full variable domain, completed using reference TRBV13 and TRBJ1-2, is AAGVIQSPRHLIKEKRETATLKCYPIPRHDTVYWYQQGPGQDPQFLISFYEKMQSDKGSIPDRFSAQQFSDYHSELNMSSLELGDSALYFCASSLQGPLGYTFGSGTRLTVV.

J is TRBJ2-5 and V is TRBV11-2; TRBD2 might be the D (5 bases). This CDR3 is built from 14 residues. V lost 6 bases and J lost 7, with 18 bases in between. Germline V gene lookup returns CDR1 SGHAT and CDR2 FQNNGV. CDR3: CASRIDGLFGTQYF. Written as DNA, the CDR3 is TGTGCCAGCAGGATAGATGGACTCTTTGGGACCCAGTACTTC. The entire variable domain, with the rest obtained from reference TRBV11-2 and TRBJ2-5, is as follows: EAGVAQSPRYKIIEKRQSVAFWCNPISGHATLYWYQQILGQGPKLLIQFQNNGVVDDSQLPKDRFSAERLKGVDSTLKIQPAKLEDSAVYLCASRIDGLFGTQYFGPGTRLLVL.

The genes are TRBV19 and TRBJ1-6; TRBD1 is a possible D gene (5 bases). Germline CDR1 reads LNHDA; CDR2 reads SQIVND (reference sequence). The CDR3 totals 15 residues. Trimming pared 8 bases from V and 9 bases from J, leaving 20 bases between. The CDR3 region is CASANMPNGGSPLHF. CDR3 DNA sequence: TGTGCCAGTGCCAATATGCCGAATGGGGGTTCACCCCTCCACTTT.

The chain recombines TRBV10-2 with TRBJ2-7; D unclear. Germline CDR1 and CDR2: WSHSY and SAAADI. The CDR3 sequence is 11 residues long. The germline V and J ends were trimmed by 3 bases and 5 bases, with 5 bases remaining between them. The CDR3 DNA sequence: TGCGCCAGCAGTGAACACAACGAGCAGTACTTC. Protein product: CASSEHNEQYF.

The chain carries TRBV4-1 and TRBJ2-7, with D hard to call. V lost 4 bases, J lost 2 bases, and 18 bases lay in between. The CDR3 loop spans 16 amino acids. Germline values: CDR1 MGHRA, CDR2 YSYEKL. In nucleotides, the CDR3 is TGCGCCAGCAGCCCTCGCCCCCTGCGCGCTACCTACGAGCAGTACTTC. It encodes CASSPRPLRATYEQYF.

The chain couples TRBV5-1 to TRBJ2-3, with 7 positions matching TRBD2. The CDR3 covers 15 residues. Germline values: CDR1 SGHRS, CDR2 YFSETQ. V trimming: 0 bases; J trimming: 2 bases; junction bases outside the gene matches: 3. CDR3 in amino acids: CASSLGGGYTDTQYF. The CDR3 DNA sequence: TGCGCCAGCAGCTTGGGCGGGGGATACACAGATACGCAGTATTTT. Using reference TRBV5-1 and TRBJ2-3 for the parts outside the CDR3, the full variable domain is KAGVTQTPRYLIKTRGQQVTLSCSPISGHRSVSWYQQTPGQGLQFLFEYFSETQRNKGNFPGRFSGRQFSNSRSEMNVSTLELGDSALYLCASSLGGGYTDTQYFGPGTRLTVL.

The chain carries TRBV28 and TRBJ1-2; perhaps TRBD1 as D (5 bases). From germline, CDR1 is MDHEN and CDR2 SYDVKM. The CDR3 loop spans 13 amino acids. The V end lost 10 bases, the J end lost 5 bases, and 17 bases lay between the germline ends. The CDR3 DNA is TGTGCCACCCAGGACATCTCTCTTTATGGCTACACCTTC. Translating gives CATQDISLYGYTF.

V and J are TRBV4-2 and TRBJ2-3; D possibly corresponds to TRBD1 (5 bases). Per the germline V gene, CDR1 is LGHNA and CDR2 is YNFKEQ. Deletions cut 4 bases from V and 1 base from J, with 15 bases between. The CDR3 sequence is 16 residues long. For the CDR3, the DNA is TGTGCCAGCAGCCCGGCTGTTGGGGCCGGCACAGATACGCAGTATTTT. This codes for CASSPAVGAGTDTQYF.

The chain joins TRBV13 to TRBJ2-7, with 10 bases fitting TRBD2. Germline values: CDR1 PRHDT, CDR2 FYEKMQ (reference sequence). J was trimmed by 7 bases and V by 2 bases; bases with no gene match: 11. CDR3 length equals 16 residues. The CDR3 spells CASSLWASGRANEQYF. The DNA for the CDR3 is TGTGCCAGCAGCTTATGGGCGAGCGGGAGGGCCAATGAGCAGTACTTC.

The V call is TRBV6-1, the J call TRBJ2-1; the D gene could be TRBD1 or TRBD2 (5 bases each). Germline CDR1 MNHNS, CDR2 SASEGT. The CDR3 has 13 amino acids. Trimming shortened V by 1 base and J by 8 bases, and 9 bases separated the two germline ends. The chain's CDR3 is CASSEVWGYEQFF. CDR3 bases: TGTGCCAGCAGTGAAGTCTGGGGGTATGAGCAGTTCTTC.

The chain employs TRBV2 and TRBJ1-1; unclear D gene. This CDR3 comprises 19 residues. V lost 6 bases and J lost 0, with 26 bases in between. Per germline, CDR1 SNHLY and CDR2 FYNNEI. CDR3 coding DNA: TGTGCCAGCAGGGGCCGCCGAATAGGTCAAGCTGACATGAACACTGAAGCTTTCTTT. Translating it yields CASRGRRIGQADMNTEAFF.

The chain couples TRBV9 to TRBJ1-5; no reliable D call. V lost 6 bases to trimming and J lost 6 bases, with 22 bases between them. The CDR3 extends over 16 amino acids. Looked up from germline, CDR1 is SGDLS and CDR2 is YYNGEE. The CDR3 here is CASNSNLELGVQPQHF. The DNA for the CDR3 is TGTGCCAGCAACTCGAACCTGGAGTTAGGAGTTCAGCCCCAGCATTTT.

V usage is TRBV9 and J usage is TRBJ2-7, with 12 positions matching TRBD2. With 3 bases clipped from V and 5 bases from J, the junction kept 6 bases outside the gene matches. The germline gives CDR1 SGDLS, CDR2 YYNGEE. The CDR3 length is 15 residues. The chain's CDR3 is CASSARLAGGDEQYF. The CDR3 DNA reads TGTGCCAGCAGCGCCCGCCTAGCGGGAGGGGACGAGCAGTACTTC.

The rearrangement links TRBV6-1 to TRBJ2-3, with TRBD2 matching over 10 bases. V was clipped by 6 bases and J by 5 bases; unmatched bases: 8. The CDR3 is 15 amino acids. In germline, CDR1 is MNHNS, CDR2 SASEGT. The CDR3 bases are TGTGCCAGCAGGGTACTAGCGGGGAGAGGAGATACGCAGTATTTT. Amino acids: CASRVLAGRGDTQYF.